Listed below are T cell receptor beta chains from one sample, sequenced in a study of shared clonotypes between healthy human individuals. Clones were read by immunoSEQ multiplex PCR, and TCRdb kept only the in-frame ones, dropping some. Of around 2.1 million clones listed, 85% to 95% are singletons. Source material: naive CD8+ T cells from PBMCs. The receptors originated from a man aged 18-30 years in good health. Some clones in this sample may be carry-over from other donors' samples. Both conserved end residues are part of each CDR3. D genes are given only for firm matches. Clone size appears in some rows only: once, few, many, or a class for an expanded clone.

CDR3 protein: CASSLDFRTGIYEQYF
CDR3 DNA: TGTGCCAGCAGCTTAGATTTTAGGACGGGGATATACGAGCAGTACTTC
J gene: TRBJ2-7
D gene: NA
V gene: TRBV7-4
clone size: NA

CDR3 protein: CASSGDSNHQPQHF
CDR3 DNA: TGCGCCAGCAGTGGGGACAGCAACCATCAGCCCCAGCATTTT
J gene: TRBJ1-5
D gene: TRBD1
V gene: TRBV10-2
clone size: NA

CDR3 protein: CASSLPGLPPYNEQFF
CDR3 DNA: TGTGCCAGCAGCCTACCGGGACTACCACCCTACAATGAGCAGTTCTTC
J gene: TRBJ2-1
D gene: TRBD2
V gene: TRBV14
clone size: NA

CDR3 protein: CASSRESGDTGELFF
CDR3 DNA: TGTGCCAGCAGCCGGGAGTCGGGTGACACCGGGGAGCTGTTTTTT
J gene: TRBJ2-2
D gene: NA
V gene: TRBV4-2
clone size: few

CDR3 protein: CASSPGGAREKLFF
CDR3 DNA: TGTGCCAGCAGCCCGGGGGGAGCAAGGGAAAAACTGTTTTTT
J gene: TRBJ1-4
D gene: NA
V gene: TRBV9
clone size: NA

CDR3 protein: CASSPLAGPYEQYF
CDR3 DNA: TGTGCCAGCAGCCCCCTAGCGGGACCCTACGAGCAGTACTTC
J gene: TRBJ2-7
D gene: TRBD2
V gene: TRBV9
clone size: NA

CDR3 protein: CASSTTYRGTVYDEQFF
CDR3 DNA: TGTGCCAGCAGCACAACGTACCGGGGGACAGTTTACGATGAGCAGTTCTTC
J gene: TRBJ2-1
D gene: NA
V gene: TRBV28
clone size: NA

CDR3 protein: CSVDGRRSYNEQFF
CDR3 DNA: TGCAGCGTTGATGGGCGAAGATCCTACAATGAGCAGTTCTTC
J gene: TRBJ2-1
D gene: NA
V gene: TRBV29-1
clone size: NA

CDR3 protein: CASSLSGTSGTYTGELFF
CDR3 DNA: TGTGCCAGCAGCTTATCGGGGACTAGCGGGACCTACACCGGGGAGCTGTTTTTT
J gene: TRBJ2-2
D gene: TRBD2
V gene: TRBV7-9
clone size: NA

CDR3 protein: CASRPRGAGQPQHF
CDR3 DNA: TGTGCCAGCAGACCAAGGGGCGCAGGTCAGCCCCAGCATTTT
J gene: TRBJ1-5
D gene: NA
V gene: TRBV25-1
clone size: NA

CDR3 protein: CASTKLAGSQETQYF
CDR3 DNA: TGTGCCAGCACCAAACTAGCGGGAAGCCAAGAGACCCAGTACTTC
J gene: TRBJ2-5
D gene: TRBD2
V gene: TRBV6-5
clone size: NA

CDR3 protein: CAVSGGHTEAFF
CDR3 DNA: TGTGCCGTAAGCGGGGGGCACACTGAAGCTTTCTTT
J gene: TRBJ1-1
D gene: NA
V gene: TRBV6-5
clone size: NA

CDR3 protein: CASSWTGVHEQFF
CDR3 DNA: TGTGCCAGCAGTTGGACTGGGGTTCATGAGCAGTTCTTC
J gene: TRBJ2-1
D gene: NA
V gene: TRBV27
clone size: NA

CDR3 protein: CASSLRGQSYEQYF
CDR3 DNA: TGTGCCAGCAGTTTAAGGGGGCAAAGCTACGAGCAGTACTTC
J gene: TRBJ2-7
D gene: TRBD1
V gene: TRBV28
clone size: NA

CDR3 protein: CASSFGGLDTQYF
CDR3 DNA: TGTGCCAGCAGCTTCGGGGGACTGGATACGCAGTATTTT
J gene: TRBJ2-3
D gene: NA
V gene: TRBV7-3
clone size: NA

CDR3 protein: CASTLSAVLWDQPQHF
CDR3 DNA: TGTGCCAGTACGCTTTCGGCTGTGCTTTGGGATCAGCCCCAGCATTTT
J gene: TRBJ1-5
D gene: NA
V gene: TRBV19
clone size: NA

CDR3 protein: CSARGQGDYGYTF
CDR3 DNA: TGCAGCGCGAGGGGGCAGGGTGACTATGGCTACACCTTC
J gene: TRBJ1-2
D gene: TRBD1
V gene: TRBV29-1
clone size: NA

CDR3 protein: CASSEDRVWYGYTF
CDR3 DNA: TGTGCCAGCAGCGAAGACAGGGTATGGTATGGCTACACCTTC
J gene: TRBJ1-2
D gene: TRBD1
V gene: TRBV6-1
clone size: NA

CDR3 protein: CASSDSWREKINEQFF
CDR3 DNA: TGTGCCAGCAGTGACTCGTGGCGGGAGAAAATTAATGAGCAGTTCTTC
J gene: TRBJ2-1
D gene: TRBD2
V gene: TRBV6-4
clone size: NA

CDR3 protein: CASSLDPGKPGNTIYF
CDR3 DNA: TGTGCCAGCAGCTTAGACCCGGGGAAACCTGGAAACACCATATATTTT
J gene: TRBJ1-3
D gene: NA
V gene: TRBV7-9
clone size: NA

CDR3 protein: CASSQDRPYSGRGWGELFF
CDR3 DNA: TGCGCCAGCAGCCAAGATCGCCCCTATAGCGGGAGAGGCTGGGGGGAGCTGTTTTTT
J gene: TRBJ2-2
D gene: TRBD2
V gene: TRBV4-3
clone size: NA

CDR3 protein: CASSPDRGTSNQPQHF
CDR3 DNA: TGTGCCAGCTCACCAGACAGGGGAACGAGCAATCAGCCCCAGCATTTT
J gene: TRBJ1-5
D gene: TRBD1
V gene: TRBV18
clone size: NA

CDR3 protein: CATSRASGLGNEQFF
CDR3 DNA: TGTGCCACCAGCAGAGCTTCGGGCCTCGGGAATGAGCAGTTCTTC
J gene: TRBJ2-1
D gene: NA
V gene: TRBV15
clone size: NA

CDR3 protein: CASSIDLTGGAFF
CDR3 DNA: TGTGCCAGTAGTATAGATCTAACAGGGGGAGCTTTCTTT
J gene: TRBJ1-1
D gene: TRBD1
V gene: TRBV19
clone size: NA

CDR3 protein: CASLDLAGSNTGELFF
CDR3 DNA: TGTGCCAGCCTGGATTTAGCGGGATCCAACACCGGGGAGCTGTTTTTT
J gene: TRBJ2-2
D gene: TRBD2
V gene: TRBV7-9
clone size: NA

CDR3 protein: CASSVRLESSYNEQFF
CDR3 DNA: TGTGCCAGCAGCGTAAGGCTGGAGAGCTCCTACAATGAGCAGTTCTTC
J gene: TRBJ2-1
D gene: NA
V gene: TRBV9
clone size: NA

CDR3 protein: CASSLTASYEQYF
CDR3 DNA: TGTGCCAGCAGCTTAACAGCGTCCTACGAGCAGTACTTC
J gene: TRBJ2-7
D gene: NA
V gene: TRBV11-3
clone size: NA

CDR3 protein: CASSEVRGGPGELFF
CDR3 DNA: TGCGCCAGCAGTGAGGTCCGGGGTGGGCCCGGGGAGCTGTTTTTT
J gene: TRBJ2-2
D gene: NA
V gene: TRBV10-2
clone size: NA

CDR3 protein: CASSSPGGLNTGELFF
CDR3 DNA: TGTGCCAGCAGCTCCCCAGGGGGCCTGAACACCGGGGAGCTGTTTTTT
J gene: TRBJ2-2
D gene: TRBD1
V gene: TRBV7-9
clone size: NA